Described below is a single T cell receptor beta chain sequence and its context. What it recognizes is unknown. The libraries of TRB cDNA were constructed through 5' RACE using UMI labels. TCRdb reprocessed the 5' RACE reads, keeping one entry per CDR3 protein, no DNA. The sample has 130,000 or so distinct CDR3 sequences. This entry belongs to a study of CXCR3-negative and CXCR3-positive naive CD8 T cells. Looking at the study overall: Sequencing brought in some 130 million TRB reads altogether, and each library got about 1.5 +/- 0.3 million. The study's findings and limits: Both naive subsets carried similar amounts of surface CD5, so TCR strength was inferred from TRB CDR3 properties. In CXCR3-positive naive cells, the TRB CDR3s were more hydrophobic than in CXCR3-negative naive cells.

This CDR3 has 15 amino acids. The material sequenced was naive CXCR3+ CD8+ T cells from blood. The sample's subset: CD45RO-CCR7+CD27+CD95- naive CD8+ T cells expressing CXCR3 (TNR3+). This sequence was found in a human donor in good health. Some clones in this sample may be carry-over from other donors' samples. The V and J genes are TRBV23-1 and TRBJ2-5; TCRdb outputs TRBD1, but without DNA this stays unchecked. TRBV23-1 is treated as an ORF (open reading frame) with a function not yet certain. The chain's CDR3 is CASSPHTGDGETQYF.